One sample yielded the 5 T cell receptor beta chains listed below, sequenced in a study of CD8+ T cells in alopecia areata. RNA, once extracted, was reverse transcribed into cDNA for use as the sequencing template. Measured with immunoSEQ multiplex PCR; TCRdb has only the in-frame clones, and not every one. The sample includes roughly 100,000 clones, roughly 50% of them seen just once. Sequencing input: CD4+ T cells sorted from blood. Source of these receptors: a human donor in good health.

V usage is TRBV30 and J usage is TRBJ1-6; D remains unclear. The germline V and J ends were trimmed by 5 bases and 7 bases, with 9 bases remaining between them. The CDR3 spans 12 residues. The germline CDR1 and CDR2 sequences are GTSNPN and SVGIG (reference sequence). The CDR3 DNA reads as TGTGCCTGGTCGCGCCAGAATTCACCCCTCCACTTT. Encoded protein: CAWSRQNSPLHF.

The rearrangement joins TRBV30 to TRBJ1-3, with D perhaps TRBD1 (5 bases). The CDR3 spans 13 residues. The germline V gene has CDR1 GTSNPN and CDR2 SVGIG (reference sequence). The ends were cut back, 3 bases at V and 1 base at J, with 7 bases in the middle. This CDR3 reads CAWRGPSGNTIYF. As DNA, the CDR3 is TGTGCCTGGAGGGGGCCGTCTGGAAACACCATATATTTT.

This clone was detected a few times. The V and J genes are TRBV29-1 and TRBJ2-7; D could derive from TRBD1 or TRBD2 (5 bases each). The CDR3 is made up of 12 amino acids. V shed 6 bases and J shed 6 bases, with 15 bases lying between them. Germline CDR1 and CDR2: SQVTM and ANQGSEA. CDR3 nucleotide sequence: TGCAGCGTCGGGACGTCCTCTGGCGAGCAGTACTTC. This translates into CSVGTSSGEQYF.

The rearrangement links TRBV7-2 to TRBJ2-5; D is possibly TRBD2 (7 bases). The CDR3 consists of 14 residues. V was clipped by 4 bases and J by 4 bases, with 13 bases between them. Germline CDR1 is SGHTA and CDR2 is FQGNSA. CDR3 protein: CASSSPRGRETQYF. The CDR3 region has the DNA TGTGCCAGCAGCTCCCCGCGGGGGCGAGAGACCCAGTACTTC.

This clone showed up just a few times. CDR3 residues: CASSLEGADTQYF. The CDR3 DNA is TGTGCCAGCAGTCTGGAAGGGGCAGATACGCAGTATTTT. The rearrangement links TRBV2 to TRBJ2-3; perhaps TRBD1 as D (5 bases). Looked up from germline, CDR1 is SNHLY and CDR2 is FYNNEI. The CDR3 totals 13 residues. V was cut by 5 bases and J by 4 bases, with 10 bases left in between.